This T cell receptor (beta chain) was recorded in a study of blood T cells in healthy people across ages. A J-beta primer mix and a sample-barcoded 5' primer were used in a second PCR of about 7 to 12 cycles. TCRdb analysed the 5' RACE reads with MiXCR anew, one entry per CDR3 protein. This table has over a million distinct CDR3 sequences, around 25% appearing once. This clonotype was counted a single time. Germline values: CDR1 DFQATT, CDR2 SNEGSKA (reference sequence). The CDR3 spans 13 residues. V was cut by 7 bases and J by 8 bases, with 17 bases left in between. The data also belong to a second study, concerning T cells of mothers and their children. That paper adds: The second PCR's M1S primer added sample barcodes and 2-4 random nucleotides. Mothers yielded over 8 million CDR3 reads, children about 2.8 million each. Inherited differences only slightly affect thymic shaping of TCR recombination output.

The sequenced sample was blood. The TCR comes from a girl under 10 years old in good health. The rearrangement uses TRBV20-1 and TRBJ1-4, with D possibly TRBD1 on 6 matching bases. CDR3 loop: CSVIARGREKLFF. The CDR3 region has the DNA TGCAGTGTTATAGCCAGGGGTCGAGAAAAACTGTTTTTT.